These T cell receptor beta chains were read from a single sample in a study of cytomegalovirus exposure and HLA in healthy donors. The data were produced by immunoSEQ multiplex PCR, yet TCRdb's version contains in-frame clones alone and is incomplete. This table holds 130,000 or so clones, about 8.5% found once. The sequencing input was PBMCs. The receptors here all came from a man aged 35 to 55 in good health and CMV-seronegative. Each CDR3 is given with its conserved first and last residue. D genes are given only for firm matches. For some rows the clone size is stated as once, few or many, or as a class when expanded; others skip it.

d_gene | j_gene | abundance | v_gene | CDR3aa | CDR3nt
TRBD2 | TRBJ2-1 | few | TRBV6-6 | CASSVGLAGDLRFF | TGTGCCAGCAGTGTAGGACTAGCGGGGGACCTCCGGTTCTTC
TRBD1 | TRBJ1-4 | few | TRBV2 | CASRGDSMGEKLFF | TGTGCCAGCAGGGGGGACAGCATGGGGGAAAAACTGTTTTTT
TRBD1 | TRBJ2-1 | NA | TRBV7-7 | CASSRTGQANEQFF | TGTGCCAGCAGCCGTACGGGACAGGCAAATGAGCAGTTCTTC
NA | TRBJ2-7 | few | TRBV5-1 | CASSTGGPSYEQYF | TGCGCCAGCAGCACGGGGGGCCCCTCCTACGAGCAGTACTTC
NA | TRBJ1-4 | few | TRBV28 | CASSLFSEKLFF | TGTGCCAGCAGTTTATTTAGCGAAAAACTGTTTTTT
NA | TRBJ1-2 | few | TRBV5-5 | CASSQGAGGYGYTF | TGTGCCAGCAGTCAAGGGGCTGGTGGCTATGGCTACACCTTC
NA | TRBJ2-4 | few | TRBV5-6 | CASSVGTLPYSAKNIQYF | TGTGCCAGCAGCGTAGGGACACTGCCCTACTCGGCCAAAAACATTCAGTACTTC
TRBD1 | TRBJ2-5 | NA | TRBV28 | CASRQAGGETQYF | TGTGCCAGCAGGCAAGCAGGGGGAGAGACCCAGTACTTC
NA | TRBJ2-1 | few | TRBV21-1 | CASSMLGQEVYNEQFF | TGTGCCAGCAGCATGCTAGGACAGGAGGTCTACAATGAGCAGTTCTTC
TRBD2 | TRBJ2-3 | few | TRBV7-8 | CASSLRARAGVTDTQYF | TGTGCCAGCAGCTTGAGGGCTCGAGCGGGGGTCACAGATACGCAGTATTTT
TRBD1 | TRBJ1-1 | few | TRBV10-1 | CASPGQVGEAFF | TGCGCCAGCCCTGGACAGGTGGGAGAGGCTTTCTTT
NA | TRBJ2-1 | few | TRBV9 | CASSTTSGVNEQFF | TGTGCCAGCAGCACCACCTCCGGGGTCAATGAGCAGTTCTTC
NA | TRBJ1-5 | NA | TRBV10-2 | CASRPTYSNQPQHF | TGCGCCAGCAGACCCACTTATAGCAATCAGCCCCAGCATTTT
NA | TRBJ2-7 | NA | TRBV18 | CASSPAGSYEQYF | TGTGCCAGCTCACCCGCAGGATCCTACGAGCAGTACTTC
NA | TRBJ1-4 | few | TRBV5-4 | CASSFRSGEKLFF | TGTGCCAGCAGCTTCCGCTCCGGGGAAAAACTGTTTTTT
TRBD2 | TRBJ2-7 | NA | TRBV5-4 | CASSSTTGRGIYEQYF | TGTGCCAGCAGCTCCACCACGGGGCGGGGGATCTACGAGCAGTACTTC
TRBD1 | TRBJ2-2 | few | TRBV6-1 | CASSLDRGRGELFF | TGTGCCAGCAGCCTCGACAGGGGGCGTGGGGAGCTGTTTTTT
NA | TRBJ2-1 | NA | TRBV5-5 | CASSLGTFPIF | TGTGCCAGCAGCTTAGGGACATTTCCGATCTTC
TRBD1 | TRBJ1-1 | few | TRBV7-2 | CATVDRHSSEAFF | TGTGCCACCGTGGACAGGCACAGCAGTGAAGCTTTCTTT
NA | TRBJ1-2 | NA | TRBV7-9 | CASSPGQFYGYTF | TGTGCCAGCAGCCCAGGACAGTTCTATGGCTACACCTTC
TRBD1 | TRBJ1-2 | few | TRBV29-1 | CSVETGALIYGYTF | TGCAGCGTTGAAACAGGGGCACTAATCTATGGCTACACCTTC
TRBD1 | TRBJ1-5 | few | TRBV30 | CAWSTGAVTYSNQPQHF | TGTGCCTGGAGTACAGGGGCGGTTACCTATAGCAATCAGCCCCAGCATTTT
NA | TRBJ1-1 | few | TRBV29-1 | CSVDGGQLGTEAFF | TGCAGCGTTGATGGAGGGCAACTGGGCACTGAAGCTTTCTTT
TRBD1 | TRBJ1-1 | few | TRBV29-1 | CSATWDRVGAFF | TGCAGCGCCACCTGGGACAGGGTTGGGGCTTTCTTT
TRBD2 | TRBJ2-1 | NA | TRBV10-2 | CASSAPLAGGYNNEQFF | TGCGCCAGCAGTGCCCCTCTAGCGGGGGGGTACAACAATGAGCAGTTCTTC
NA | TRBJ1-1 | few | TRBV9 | CASSPGSGMNTEAFF | TGTGCCAGCAGCCCCGGGAGCGGTATGAACACTGAAGCTTTCTTT
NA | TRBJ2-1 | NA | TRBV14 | CASSPRTIEQFF | TGTGCCAGCAGCCCAAGGACTATTGAGCAGTTCTTC
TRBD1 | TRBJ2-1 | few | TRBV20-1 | CRAQGNEQFF | TGCAGGGCACAGGGGAATGAGCAGTTCTTC
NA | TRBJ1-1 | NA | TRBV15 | CATSRSAGGTEAFF | TGTGCCACCAGCAGATCGGCCGGGGGCACTGAAGCTTTCTTT
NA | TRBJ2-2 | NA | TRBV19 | CASSSLAATNTGELFF | TGTGCCAGTAGCTCCCTAGCCGCAACGAACACCGGGGAGCTGTTTTTT
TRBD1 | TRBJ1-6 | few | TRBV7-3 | CASSLLGQGELNSPLHF | TGTGCCAGCAGCTTACTAGGACAGGGTGAACTCAATTCACCCCTCCACTTT
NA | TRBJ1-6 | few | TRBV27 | CARGNRAEKSPLHF | TGTGCCAGAGGCAACAGGGCAGAGAAGTCACCCCTCCACTTT
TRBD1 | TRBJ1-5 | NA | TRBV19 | CASGGTGPQPQHF | TGTGCCAGTGGGGGGACAGGGCCCCAGCCCCAGCATTTT
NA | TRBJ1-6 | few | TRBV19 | CASPQGQGAYNSPLHF | TGTGCCAGCCCCCAAGGGCAGGGCGCCTATAATTCACCCCTCCACTTT
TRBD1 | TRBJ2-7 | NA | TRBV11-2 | CASSLWAGGRNEQYF | TGTGCCAGCAGCTTATGGGCAGGGGGCAGGAACGAGCAGTACTTC
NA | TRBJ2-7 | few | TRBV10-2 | CASSEARGEQYF | TGCGCCAGCAGTGAGGCAAGGGGTGAGCAGTACTTC
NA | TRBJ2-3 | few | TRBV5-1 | CASSQRLADTQYF | TGCGCCAGCAGCCAACGACTAGCAGATACGCAGTATTTT
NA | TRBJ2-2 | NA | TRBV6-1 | CASSGQEAGELFF | TGTGCCAGCAGTGGACAGGAGGCCGGGGAGCTGTTTTTT
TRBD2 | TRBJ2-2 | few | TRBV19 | CASSIIAGGPGGELFF | TGTGCCAGTAGTATCATAGCGGGGGGGCCTGGCGGGGAGCTGTTTTTT
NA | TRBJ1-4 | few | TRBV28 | CASSAGPRGNEKLFF | TGTGCCAGCAGTGCAGGACCAAGGGGTAATGAAAAACTGTTTTTT
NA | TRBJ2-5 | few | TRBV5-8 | CASSLIKPETQYF | TGTGCCAGCAGCCTAATAAAGCCAGAGACCCAGTACTTC
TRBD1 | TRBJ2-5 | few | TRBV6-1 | CASSEETGHGETQYF | TGTGCCAGCAGTGAAGAGACAGGGCATGGAGAGACCCAGTACTTC
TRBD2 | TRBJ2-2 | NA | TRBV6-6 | CASSYSGGGGELFF | TGTGCCAGCAGTTACTCCGGGGGGGGCGGGGAGCTGTTTTTT
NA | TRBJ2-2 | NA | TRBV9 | CASSGAVSTGELFF | TGTGCCAGCAGCGGGGCAGTAAGCACCGGGGAGCTGTTTTTT
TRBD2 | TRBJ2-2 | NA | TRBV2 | CASIDRLAGIGELFF | TGTGCCAGCATTGACCGACTAGCGGGGATCGGGGAGCTGTTTTTT
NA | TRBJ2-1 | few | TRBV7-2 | CASRGGSYNEQFF | TGTGCCAGCAGAGGAGGTTCCTACAATGAGCAGTTCTTC
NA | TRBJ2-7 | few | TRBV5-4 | CASSGGQSYDQYF | TGTGCCAGCAGCGGGGGACAATCCTACGATCAGTACTTC
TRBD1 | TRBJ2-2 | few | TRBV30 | CACGTGGGELFF | TGTGCCTGTGGGACAGGCGGCGGGGAGCTGTTTTTT
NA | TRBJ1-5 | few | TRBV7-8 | CASSFRRDQPQHF | TGTGCCAGCAGCTTTCGACGGGATCAGCCCCAGCATTTT
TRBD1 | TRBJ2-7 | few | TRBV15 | CATSGGQGVQYF | TGTGCCACCAGCGGGGGACAGGGAGTTCAGTACTTC
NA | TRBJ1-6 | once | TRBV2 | CASSEAAGPLTNSPLHF | TGTGCCAGCAGTGAAGCGGCAGGGCCCCTTACTAATTCACCCCTCCACTTT
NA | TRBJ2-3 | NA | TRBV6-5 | CASSYRQQGTQYF | TGTGCCAGCAGTTACCGACAGCAAGGTACGCAGTATTTT
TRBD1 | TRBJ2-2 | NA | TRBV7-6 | CASSQRQGTTGELFF | TGTGCCAGCAGCCAGAGACAGGGGACCACCGGGGAGCTGTTTTTT
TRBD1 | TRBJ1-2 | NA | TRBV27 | CASSARDSWGYGYTF | TGTGCCAGCAGTGCCAGGGACAGTTGGGGCTATGGCTACACCTTC
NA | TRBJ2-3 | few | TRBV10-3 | CAISRGASTDTQYF | TGTGCCATCTCTCGGGGGGCTAGCACAGATACGCAGTATTTT